This T cell receptor (beta chain) came from a study of vaccination effects on CD4 cells after COVID-19 (dated by TCRdb to between 2020 and 2023). Turning to the overall study: Post-vaccine samples across the study were collected a median of 72 days after the second dose, with a range of 14 to 241. SARS-CoV-2 spike-specific CD4+ TCR repertoires were compared before and after mRNA vaccination in COVID-19 convalescent patients and in infection-naive vaccine recipients. Altogether, some ten COVID-19 convalescent patients and a few SARS-CoV-2-naive healthy vaccine recipients made up the full study. Cultures from other donors in the study were sequenced using the Oncomine TCR Beta short-read assay on an Illumina iSeq 100.

Per the germline V gene, MNHEY is the CDR1 and SVGAGI is the CDR2. V lost 6 bases and J lost 8 bases; the stretch between them is 13 bases long. Measured from the cysteine to the phenylalanine, the CDR3 is 12 residues long. Kept here is only the CDR3 DNA, which spans 36 bases and is read in frame from base 1. In its sample, this clone was seen once. Its antigen is still unknown. Qualities for individual bases were not recorded, and no much larger clone is one base off. General conclusions and limits of the study: The study was limited by a small number of convalescent patients, and early post-infection timepoints were lacking. Among healthy vaccine recipients, nearly all vaccine-induced clones were SARS-CoV-2 mono-reactive, and only 1 of 255 was cross-reactive with common cold coronaviruses. Both infection-induced and vaccine-induced clones contracted markedly at late post-vaccination timepoints, which is consistent with waning T cell responses.

Library preparation used the immunoSEQ multiplex PCR assay. DNA from the cultured and isolated CD4+ T cells underwent TCR beta CDR3 sequencing. The source study handled its data this way. Non-productive TCR sequences were removed, reads were trimmed to the CDR3 region, and CDR3s of at least 7 amino acids were retained. The MANAFEST web app was used to identify antigen-specific clonotypes by comparing expansion in peptide wells with expansion in reference cultures. To count as positive, a clone had to show expansion at FDR<0.05 compared with the reference and with all other wells, an odds ratio above 5, and a frequency above 0.1% in two replicate wells. A clonotype was defined as cross-reactive if the clonotype was significantly expanded both in SARS-CoV-2 spike wells and in at least one common cold coronavirus spike condition. CDR3 similarity was assessed by Levenshtein distance using the stringdist R package, and unrooted trees were constructed with ape in R 3.6.1. This is the immuneACCESS table as TCRdb keeps it, with only in-frame sequences that have V and J called. A part of the clones is gone; compared with another copy, unresolved V genes explain less than half, and the rest is unexplained. D and trimming were read from the DNA, whereas the V and J calls and clone size are those reported in that table. This sample holds some 69,000 clones; around 70% were observed only once. The top ten clones comprise roughly 1.6% of the sample.

To identify antigen-specific CD4+ T cell clonotypes by their expansion, the ViraFEST assay first stimulated PBMC with viral peptide pools and then applied TCR sequencing. After more than nine days of culture, CD4+ T cells were isolated with the EasySep CD4+ T cell isolation kit. Two doses of either the BNT162b2 or the mRNA-1273 mRNA SARS-CoV-2 vaccine were administered to participants. Negative nucleocapsid antibody results before and after vaccination confirmed that the healthy vaccine recipients had no prior SARS-CoV-2 infection. A few million PBMC per well were cultured with approximately 10 ug/ml peptides in IMDM containing around 4.6% human AB serum, approximately 9.1 IU/ml IL-2 and gentamicin. On days 3 and 7, half of the culture medium was replaced with fresh IL-2-containing medium. Unless noted otherwise, every peptide stimulation condition was grown in triplicate wells. Using Ficoll-Paque Plus gradient centrifugation, PBMC were separated from whole blood and then either used fresh or cryopreserved at -140C. The spike proteins of SARS-CoV-2 and of the common cold coronaviruses HCoV-NL63, HCoV-OC43 and HCoV-229E were spanned by overlapping peptide pools. The QIAamp micro DNA kit was used to extract genomic DNA from the cultured CD4+ T cells.

The receptor comes from a human donor who received a COVID-19 vaccine. Source: CD4+ T cells from PBMCs cultured with HCoV-229E spike peptides, taken after COVID-19 vaccination. This sample's cell subset or site label indicates: HCoV-229E spike overlapping peptide pool stimulation. Here the chain combines TRBV6-5 and TRBJ1-2, with an unclear D gene assignment. Read as DNA, the sequence is TGTGCCAGCAGCTCATCCGCCTCAGGCTACACCTTC. Its translation reads: CASSSSASGYTF.